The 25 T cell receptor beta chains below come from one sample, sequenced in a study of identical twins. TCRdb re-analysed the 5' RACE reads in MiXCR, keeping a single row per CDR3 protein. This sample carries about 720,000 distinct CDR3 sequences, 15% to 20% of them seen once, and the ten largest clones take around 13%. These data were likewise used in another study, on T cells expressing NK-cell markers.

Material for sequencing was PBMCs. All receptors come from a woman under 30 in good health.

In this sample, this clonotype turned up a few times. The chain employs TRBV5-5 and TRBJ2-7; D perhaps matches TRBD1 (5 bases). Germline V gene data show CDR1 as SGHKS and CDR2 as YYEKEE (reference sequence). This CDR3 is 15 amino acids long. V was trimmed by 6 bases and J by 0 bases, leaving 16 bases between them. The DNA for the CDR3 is TGTGCCAGCAATAAGGGGCCGACGAGCTCCTACGAGCAGTACTTC. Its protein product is CASNKGPTSSYEQYF.

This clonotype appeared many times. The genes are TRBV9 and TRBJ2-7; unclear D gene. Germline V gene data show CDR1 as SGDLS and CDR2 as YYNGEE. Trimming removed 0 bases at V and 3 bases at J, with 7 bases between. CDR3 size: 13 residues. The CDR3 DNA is TGTGCCAGCAGCGTAGGGGCCGGCTACGAGCAGTACTTC. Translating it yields CASSVGAGYEQYF.

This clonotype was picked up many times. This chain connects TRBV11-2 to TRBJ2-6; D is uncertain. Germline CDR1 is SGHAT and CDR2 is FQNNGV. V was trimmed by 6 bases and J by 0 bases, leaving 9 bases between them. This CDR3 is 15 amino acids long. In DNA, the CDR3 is TGTGCCAGCAGGGATAGGTTCTCTGGGGCCAACGTCCTGACTTTC. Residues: CASRDRFSGANVLTF.

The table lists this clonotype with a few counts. Written as DNA, the CDR3 is TGTGCCAGCAGTGGACGGTATAGCACAGATACGCAGTATTTT. Translation gives CASSGRYSTDTQYF. This chain joins TRBV6-1 and TRBJ2-3; no definite D call. The V gene's germline CDR1 is MNHNS and CDR2 SASEGT. V was pared by 4 bases and J by 0 bases, with 8 bases between. The CDR3 sequence is 14 residues long.

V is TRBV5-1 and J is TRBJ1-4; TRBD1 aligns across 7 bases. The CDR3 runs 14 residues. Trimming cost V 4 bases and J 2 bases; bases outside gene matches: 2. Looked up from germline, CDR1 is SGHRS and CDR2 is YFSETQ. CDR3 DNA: TGCGCCAGCAGCGAACAGGGGACTAATGAAAAACTGTTTTTT. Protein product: CASSEQGTNEKLFF.

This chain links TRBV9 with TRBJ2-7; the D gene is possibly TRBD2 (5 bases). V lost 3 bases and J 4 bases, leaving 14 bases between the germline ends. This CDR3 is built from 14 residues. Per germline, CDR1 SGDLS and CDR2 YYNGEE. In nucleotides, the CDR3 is TGTGCCAGCAGCGGGGGAGTCCATGATTACGAGCAGTACTTC. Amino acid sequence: CASSGGVHDYEQYF.

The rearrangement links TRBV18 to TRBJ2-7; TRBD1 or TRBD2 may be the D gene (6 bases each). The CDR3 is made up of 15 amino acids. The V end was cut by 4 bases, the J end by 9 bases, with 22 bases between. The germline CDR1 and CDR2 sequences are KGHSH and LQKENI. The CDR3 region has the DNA TGTGCCAGCTCACGTGGAGGAGGGGGGAATAGTTGGCAGTACTTC. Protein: CASSRGGGGNSWQYF.

CDR3: CASSLEGFGYTF. DNA for the CDR3: TGTGCCAGCAGTTTAGAGGGATTCGGCTACACCTTC. The chain couples TRBV12-3 or TRBV12-4 to TRBJ1-2; no reliable D call. The CDR3 totals 12 residues. The germline V and J ends were trimmed by 1 base and 8 bases, with 8 bases remaining between them.

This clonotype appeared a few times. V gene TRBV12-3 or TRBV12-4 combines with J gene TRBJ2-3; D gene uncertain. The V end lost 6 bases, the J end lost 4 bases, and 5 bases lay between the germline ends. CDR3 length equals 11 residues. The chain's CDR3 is CASRSPDTQYF. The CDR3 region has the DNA TGTGCCAGCAGGTCCCCAGATACGCAGTATTTT.

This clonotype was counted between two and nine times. CDR3 in amino acids: CSASRNQETQYF. The CDR3 DNA sequence: TGCAGTGCTAGTCGGAACCAAGAGACCCAGTACTTC. The genes are TRBV20-1 and TRBJ2-5; unclear D gene. The CDR3 sequence is 12 residues long. The germline V gene has CDR1 DFQATT and CDR2 SNEGSKA (reference sequence). The germline V and J ends were trimmed by 3 bases and 0 bases, with 5 bases remaining between them.

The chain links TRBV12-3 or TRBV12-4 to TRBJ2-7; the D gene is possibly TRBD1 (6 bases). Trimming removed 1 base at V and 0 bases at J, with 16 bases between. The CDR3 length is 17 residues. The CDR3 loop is CASSLGARGPPSYEQYF. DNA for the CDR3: TGTGCCAGCAGTTTAGGGGCCAGGGGACCCCCCTCCTACGAGCAGTACTTC.

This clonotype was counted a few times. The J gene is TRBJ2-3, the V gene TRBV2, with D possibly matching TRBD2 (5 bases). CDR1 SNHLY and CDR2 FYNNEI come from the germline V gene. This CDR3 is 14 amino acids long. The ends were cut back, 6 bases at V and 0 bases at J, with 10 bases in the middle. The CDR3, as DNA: TGTGCCAGCAGGCGACGGGGAAGCACAGATACGCAGTATTTT. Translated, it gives CASRRRGSTDTQYF.

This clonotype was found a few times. The CDR3 DNA follows: TGTGCCAGCAGTATTACTCTCTCCTACAATGAGCAGTTCTTC. Amino acid sequence: CASSITLSYNEQFF. V and J are TRBV27 and TRBJ2-1; no clear D. The CDR3 is 14 amino acids. CDR1 is MNHEY, CDR2 SMNVEV, per germline (reference sequence). Trimming left V 5 bases short and J 0 bases short, with 8 bases between.

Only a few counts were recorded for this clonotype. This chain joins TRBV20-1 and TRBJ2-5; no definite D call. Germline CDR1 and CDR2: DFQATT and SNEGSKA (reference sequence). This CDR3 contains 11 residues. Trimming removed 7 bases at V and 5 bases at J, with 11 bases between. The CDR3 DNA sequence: TGCAGTGGTGAGAGAATGGAGACCCAGTACTTC. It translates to CSGERMETQYF.

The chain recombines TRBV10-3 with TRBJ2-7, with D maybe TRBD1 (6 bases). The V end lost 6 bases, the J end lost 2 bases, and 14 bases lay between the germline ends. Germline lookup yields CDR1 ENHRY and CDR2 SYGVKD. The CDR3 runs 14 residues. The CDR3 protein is CAIRSPGETYEQYF. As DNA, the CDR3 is TGTGCCATCAGGTCTCCAGGGGAAACCTACGAGCAGTACTTC.

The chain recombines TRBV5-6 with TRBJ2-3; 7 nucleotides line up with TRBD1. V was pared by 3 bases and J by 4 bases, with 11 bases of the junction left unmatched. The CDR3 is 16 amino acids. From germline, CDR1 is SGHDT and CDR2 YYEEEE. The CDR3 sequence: CASSWALDRSADTQYF. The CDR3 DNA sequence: TGTGCCAGCAGCTGGGCACTGGACAGGTCTGCAGATACGCAGTATTTT.

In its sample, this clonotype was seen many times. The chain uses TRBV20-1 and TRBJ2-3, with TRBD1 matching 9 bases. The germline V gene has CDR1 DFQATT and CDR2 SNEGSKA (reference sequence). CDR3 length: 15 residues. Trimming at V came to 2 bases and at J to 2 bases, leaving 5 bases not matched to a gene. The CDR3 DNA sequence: TGCAGTGCTAGATCCGGGGACAGGGACACAGATACGCAGTATTTT. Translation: CSARSGDRDTDTQYF.

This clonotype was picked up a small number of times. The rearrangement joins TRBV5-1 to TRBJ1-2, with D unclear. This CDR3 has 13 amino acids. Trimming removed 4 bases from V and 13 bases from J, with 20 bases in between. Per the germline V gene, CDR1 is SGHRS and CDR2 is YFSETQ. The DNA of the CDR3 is TGCGCCAGCAGCCCAACGGACCCTCTCTCCACCACCTTC. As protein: CASSPTDPLSTTF.

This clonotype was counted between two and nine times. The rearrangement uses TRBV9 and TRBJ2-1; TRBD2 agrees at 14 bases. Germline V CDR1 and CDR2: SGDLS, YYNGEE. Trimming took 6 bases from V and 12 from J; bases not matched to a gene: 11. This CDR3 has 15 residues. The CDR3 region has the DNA TGTGCCAGCAACCCGAGGGGACTAGCGGGAGCGGTGCAGTTCTTC. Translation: CASNPRGLAGAVQFF.

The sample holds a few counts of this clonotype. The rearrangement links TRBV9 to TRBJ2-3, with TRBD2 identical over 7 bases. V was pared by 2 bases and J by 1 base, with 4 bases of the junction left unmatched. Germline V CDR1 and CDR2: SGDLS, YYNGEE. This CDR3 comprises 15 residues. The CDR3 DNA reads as TGTGCCAGCAGCGTCCTAACTAGCGGCACAGATACGCAGTATTTT. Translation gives CASSVLTSGTDTQYF.

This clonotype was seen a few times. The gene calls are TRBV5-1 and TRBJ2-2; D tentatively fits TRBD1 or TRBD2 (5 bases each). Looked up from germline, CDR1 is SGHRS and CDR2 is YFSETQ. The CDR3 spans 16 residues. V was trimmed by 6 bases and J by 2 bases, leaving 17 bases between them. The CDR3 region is CASKWGTFANTGELFF. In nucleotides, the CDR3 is TGCGCCAGCAAATGGGGGACCTTCGCTAACACCGGGGAGCTGTTTTTT. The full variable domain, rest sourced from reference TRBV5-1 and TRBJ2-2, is KAGVTQTPRYLIKTRGQQVTLSCSPISGHRSVSWYQQTPGQGLQFLFEYFSETQRNKGNFPGRFSGRQFSNSRSEMNVSTLELGDSALYLCASKWGTFANTGELFFGEGSRLTVL.

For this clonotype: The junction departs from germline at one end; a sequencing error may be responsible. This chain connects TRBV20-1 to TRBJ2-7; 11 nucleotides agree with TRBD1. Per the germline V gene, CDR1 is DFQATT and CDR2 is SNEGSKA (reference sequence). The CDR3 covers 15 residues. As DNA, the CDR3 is TGCAGTGCTAGGGCGCCGGGACAGGGGGTCCACGAGCAGAACTTC. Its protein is CSARAPGQGVHEQNF.

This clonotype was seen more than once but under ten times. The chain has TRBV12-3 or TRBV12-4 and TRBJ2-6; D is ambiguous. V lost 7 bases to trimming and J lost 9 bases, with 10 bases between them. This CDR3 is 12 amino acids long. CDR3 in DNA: TGTGCCAGCACCGACACCCTCAACGTCCTGACTTTC. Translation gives CASTDTLNVLTF.

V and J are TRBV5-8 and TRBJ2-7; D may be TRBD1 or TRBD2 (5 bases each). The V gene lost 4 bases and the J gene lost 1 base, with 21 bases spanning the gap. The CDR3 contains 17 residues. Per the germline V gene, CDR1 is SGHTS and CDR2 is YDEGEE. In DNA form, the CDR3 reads TGTGCCAGCAGCCCGCCCACCGGGACCGCTAATTCCTACGAGCAGTACTTC. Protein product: CASSPPTGTANSYEQYF.

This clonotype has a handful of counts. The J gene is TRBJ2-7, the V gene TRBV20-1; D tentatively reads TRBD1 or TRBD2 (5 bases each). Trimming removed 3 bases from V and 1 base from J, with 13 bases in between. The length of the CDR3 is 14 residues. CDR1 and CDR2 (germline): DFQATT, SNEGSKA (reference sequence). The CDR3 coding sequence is TGCAGTGCTAGGACTGGGGGAGCTTCCTACGAGCAGTACTTC. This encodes CSARTGGASYEQYF.